Shown below are 25 T cell receptor beta chains from a single sample sequenced in a study of human T cells and chemical hapten exposure. From the RACE reads, TCRdb called clonotypes with MiXCR, one entry per CDR3 protein. The table shows 360,000 or so distinct CDR3 sequences, with over 6% occurring only once. As for time point: patch test 2, 6 weeks after DPC sensitization. Sample treatment: therapeutic diphenylcyclopropenone sensitization with weekly scalp DPC. The sample consisted of whole blood, taken in connection with sensitization to the hapten diphenylcyclopropenone (DPC). The receptors stem from a woman aged 18-29 years with alopecia areata. Some clones in this sample may be carry-over from other donors' samples.

The table lists this clonotype with many counts. This chain connects TRBV7-3 to TRBJ1-3; no reliable D call. Trimming stripped 4 bases from V and 6 bases from J, with 10 bases between. The germline V gene has CDR1 SGHTA and CDR2 FQGTGA. The length of the CDR3 is 13 residues. CDR3 protein: CASSSPLENTIYF. The CDR3 nucleotides read TGTGCCAGCAGCTCGCCGTTGGAAAACACCATATATTTT.

A few counts support this clonotype. This sequence joins TRBV4-3 and TRBJ1-2; D unresolved. The CDR3 extends over 17 amino acids. Trimming left V 0 bases short and J 5 bases short, with 19 bases between. Germline values: CDR1 LGHNA, CDR2 YSLEER. As DNA, the CDR3 is TGCGCCAGCAGCCAAGACGTGCTTAGCAGAGCTTATTATGGCTACACCTTC. Its protein is CASSQDVLSRAYYGYTF.

The genes are TRBV20-1 and TRBJ1-1, with 8 positions matching TRBD1. Trimming cost V 2 bases and J 11 bases; bases outside gene matches: 7. This CDR3 comprises 12 residues. Germline assignment: CDR1 DFQATT and CDR2 SNEGSKA (reference sequence). The CDR3 DNA follows: TGCAGTGCTAGAAGGACAGGGTGGTTGGCTTTCTTT. As protein: CSARRTGWLAFF.

This clonotype showed up just a few times. J is TRBJ2-7 and V is TRBV7-9; no clear D. Per germline, CDR1 SEHNR and CDR2 FQNEAQ (reference sequence). V lost 4 bases, J lost 6 bases, and 7 bases lay in between. The CDR3 is made up of 11 amino acids. DNA for the CDR3: TGTGCCAGCAGCTATCTTGTCGAGCAGTACTTC. Amino acids: CASSYLVEQYF.

This clonotype showed up many times. The rearrangement uses TRBV3-1 and TRBJ2-1; 9 bases agree with TRBD1. Germline V CDR1 and CDR2: LGHDT, YNNKEL (reference sequence). The CDR3 totals 19 residues. The ends lost 3 bases at V and 1 base at J; junction bases unmatched: 13. CDR3 amino acids: CASSQGPGQGKKSYNEQFF. The CDR3 nucleotides are TGTGCCAGCAGCCAGGGGCCGGGACAGGGAAAAAAATCCTACAATGAGCAGTTCTTC.

The sample holds one count of this clonotype. The chain recombines TRBV2 with TRBJ2-1; 12 nucleotides line up with TRBD2. Per the germline V gene, CDR1 is SNHLY and CDR2 is FYNNEI. V dropped 6 bases and J dropped 3; count of bases not matched to a gene: 3. This CDR3 comprises 15 residues. CDR3 DNA sequence: TGTGCCAGCAGGACTAGCGGGGGCAACTACAATGAGCAGTTCTTC. Translated, it gives CASRTSGGNYNEQFF. Full variable domain (missing parts from reference TRBV2 and TRBJ2-1): EPEVTQTPSHQVTQMGQEVILRCVPISNHLYFYWYRQILGQKVEFLVSFYNNEISEKSEIFDDQFSVERPDGSNFTLKIRSTKLEDSAMYFCASRTSGGNYNEQFFGPGTRLTVL.

This clonotype was seen more than once but under ten times. This CDR3 is CASSLTRNQPQHF. CDR3 bases: TGTGCCAGCAGTTTGACTCGCAATCAGCCCCAGCATTTT. The chain links TRBV12-3 or TRBV12-4 to TRBJ1-5; D not certain. V lost 3 bases to trimming and J lost 2 bases, with 5 bases between them. This CDR3 is 13 amino acids long.

The gene calls are TRBV3-1 and TRBJ1-1, with D maybe TRBD1 (6 bases). The CDR3 runs to 16 residues. Between the trimmed V and J ends, which lost 0 bases and 3 bases, there was a span of 14 bases. Per the germline V gene, CDR1 is LGHDT and CDR2 is YNNKEL (reference sequence). CDR3 in amino acids: CASSQDPGVSHTEAFF. The CDR3 DNA reads TGTGCCAGCAGCCAAGACCCAGGGGTATCGCACACTGAAGCTTTCTTT.

The table lists this clonotype with a few counts. The V and J genes are TRBV4-2 and TRBJ2-1; D not resolved. Germline V CDR1 and CDR2: LGHNA, YNFKEQ. V gave up 0 bases and J gave up 2 bases, with 8 bases separating them. This CDR3 spans 15 amino acids. Written as DNA, the CDR3 is TGTGCCAGCAGCCAAGAACGCAGCCCCTACAATGAGCAGTTCTTC. This translates into CASSQERSPYNEQFF.

This clonotype was counted ten times or more. The gene calls are TRBV20-1 and TRBJ2-3, with D tentatively TRBD1 (5 bases). V was cut by 5 bases and J by 9 bases, with 30 bases left in between. The CDR3 contains 17 residues. Germline V gives CDR1 DFQATT, CDR2 SNEGSKA (reference sequence). This chain's CDR3 is CSAGALDGEAHLGTQYF. CDR3 nucleotides: TGCAGTGCTGGGGCCCTGGACGGCGAGGCCCACCTAGGGACGCAGTATTTT.

There are many counts of this clonotype. The genes are TRBV4-3 and TRBJ1-1; 8 nucleotides match TRBD1. Per germline, CDR1 LGHNA and CDR2 YSLEER. The CDR3 totals 15 residues. The junction had 6 bases not matched to a gene; V was cut back by 0 bases and J by 6 bases. As DNA, the CDR3 is TGCGCCAGCAGCCAAGATAACAGGGGGACCGCTGAAGCTTTCTTT. Its translation: CASSQDNRGTAEAFF.

This clonotype was observed at least ten times. CDR3 region: CSAREFNTEAFF. The CDR3 DNA follows: TGCAGTGCTAGAGAGTTTAACACTGAAGCTTTCTTT. The chain carries TRBV20-1 and TRBJ1-1; unclear D gene. Trimming left V 0 bases short and J 2 bases short, with 4 bases between. CDR1 DFQATT and CDR2 SNEGSKA come from the germline V gene (reference sequence). The CDR3 consists of 12 residues.

V usage is TRBV7-8 and J usage is TRBJ1-5; 7 nucleotides match TRBD1. CDR1 and CDR2 from the germline V gene are SGHVS and FQNEAQ. After removal of 3 bases from V and 8 bases from J, the junction contained 7 bases not matched to a gene. The CDR3 runs 14 residues. The CDR3 sequence: CASSFAGGDEPQHF. The CDR3 DNA is TGTGCCAGCAGCTTCGCAGGGGGTGATGAGCCCCAGCATTTT.

The rearrangement joins TRBV6-2 or TRBV6-3 to TRBJ2-7; D remains unclear. Per germline, CDR1 MNHEY and CDR2 SVGEGT. V was trimmed by 5 bases and J by 7 bases, leaving 12 bases between them. This CDR3 region has 12 residues. The CDR3 DNA is TGTGCCAGCAGTCCCTGGGAACTGGAGCAGTACTTC. Translated, it gives CASSPWELEQYF.

The J gene is TRBJ2-3, the V gene TRBV7-8; no clear D. Trimming removed 5 bases from V and 7 bases from J, with 10 bases in between. Germline V gene lookup returns CDR1 SGHVS and CDR2 FQNEAQ. CDR3 length equals 12 residues. Here the CDR3 reads CASSPRGYTQYF. CDR3 in DNA: TGTGCCAGCAGCCCTCGCGGCTATACGCAGTATTTT.

This clonotype has more than one count but fewer than ten. V usage is TRBV27 and J usage is TRBJ2-1, with a possible D match to TRBD2 (7 bases). The germline gives CDR1 MNHEY, CDR2 SMNVEV (reference sequence). V lost 6 bases, J lost 5 bases, and 14 bases lay in between. The CDR3 has 14 amino acids. CDR3 in amino acids: CASSWGGRNNEQFF. The CDR3 DNA is TGTGCCAGCAGCTGGGGGGGGCGCAACAATGAGCAGTTCTTC.

Ten or more counts support this clonotype. V gene TRBV7-2 combines with J gene TRBJ1-2, with D perhaps matching TRBD1 (6 bases). CDR1 is SGHTA, CDR2 FQGNSA, per germline. The V and J ends lost 3 bases and 0 bases respectively, with 14 bases between them. CDR3 size: 16 residues. The CDR3 nucleotides are TGTGCCAGCAGCTTGTACACAGGGACCACTAACTATGGCTACACCTTC. Its translation: CASSLYTGTTNYGYTF.

This clonotype turned up a few times. The chain links TRBV6-1 to TRBJ1-6; D is unresolved. The CDR3 has 15 amino acids. Germline CDR1 is MNHNS and CDR2 is SASEGT. The V gene lost 2 bases and the J gene lost 10 bases, with 15 bases spanning the gap. In DNA, the CDR3 is TGTGCCAGCAGTGAACGGAGGGAGGTAGGCTCACCCCTCCACTTT. Translating it yields CASSERREVGSPLHF.

The chain has TRBV7-2 and TRBJ1-4; 9 positions match TRBD1. After removal of 5 bases from V and 6 bases from J, the junction contained 4 bases not matched to a gene. The germline V gene encodes CDR1 SGHTA and CDR2 FQGNSA. CDR3 length: 14 residues. CDR3 residues: CASSSTGGYEKLFF. CDR3 DNA sequence: TGTGCCAGCAGCAGCACAGGGGGCTATGAAAAACTGTTTTTT.

This clonotype was seen a few times. The chain recombines TRBV6-5 with TRBJ2-5, with TRBD2 matching over 9 bases. CDR1 is MNHEY, CDR2 SVGAGI, per germline. The V and J ends lost 2 bases and 4 bases, in that order; junction bases with no gene match: 11. The CDR3 covers 17 residues. The CDR3 DNA sequence: TGTGCCAGCAGTTACGACACTAGCGGGTCCGTGGTAGAGACCCAGTACTTC. As protein: CASSYDTSGSVVETQYF.

This clonotype was seen a few times. The chain employs TRBV7-2 and TRBJ2-1, with D perhaps matching TRBD1 or TRBD2 (5 bases each). Trimming took off 3 bases at V and 4 bases at J, with 13 bases between the two ends. Germline values: CDR1 SGHTA, CDR2 FQGNSA. CDR3 size: 15 residues. The chain's CDR3 is CASSFRDGAYNEQFF. The DNA for the CDR3 is TGTGCCAGCAGCTTCCGGGACGGCGCTTACAATGAGCAGTTCTTC.

This clonotype has a handful of counts. The chain employs TRBV4-2 and TRBJ2-7; D gene uncertain. This CDR3 spans 14 amino acids. Trimming removed 0 bases from V and 3 bases from J, with 9 bases in between. Germline V lookup: CDR1 LGHNA, CDR2 YNFKEQ. The CDR3 DNA reads TGTGCCAGCAGCCAAGATGAGCGAAGCTACGAGCAGTACTTC. Its translation is CASSQDERSYEQYF.

The V gene is TRBV29-1, the J gene TRBJ2-7, with TRBD1 matching 7 bases. Looked up from germline, CDR1 is SQVTM and CDR2 is ANQGSEA. The CDR3 is 12 amino acids. The J segment lost 12 bases and the V segment lost 5 bases, leaving 13 bases of the junction unmatched. In nucleotides, the CDR3 is TGCAGCGTTCGGCCTCCCGGGACAGTATTGTACTTC. It codes for CSVRPPGTVLYF.

This clonotype was seen more than once but under ten times. This rearrangement joins TRBV12-3 or TRBV12-4 to TRBJ1-2; 12 bases match TRBD1. The CDR3 extends over 17 amino acids. The V segment lost 1 base and the J segment 8 bases; nucleotides outside the gene matches: 11. The CDR3 DNA is TGTGCCAGCAGTTTAGGGGTACCGGGACAGGGGGCGAGGGGCTACACCTTC. Translating it yields CASSLGVPGQGARGYTF.

In this sample, this clonotype turned up many times. The chain joins TRBV4-3 to TRBJ2-3; TRBD1 agrees at 8 bases. V was clipped by 3 bases and J by 1 base; unmatched bases: 6. Germline V gene lookup returns CDR1 LGHNA and CDR2 YSLEER. CDR3 length: 16 residues. CDR3: CASSQDRVHGTDTQYF. The CDR3 DNA reads TGCGCCAGCAGCCAGGACAGGGTGCACGGCACAGATACGCAGTATTTT.